These T cell receptor beta chains were read from a single sample in a study of blood T cell repertoires in COVID-19. The data were produced by immunoSEQ multiplex PCR, yet TCRdb's version contains in-frame clones alone and is incomplete. The sample records 250,000 to 350,000 clones, 80% to 90% being singletons. The sample consisted of PBMCs or T cells enriched from blood (not recorded which). All receptors come from a woman under 30 who had recovered from COVID-19. Each CDR3 is given with its conserved first and last residue. D genes are given only for firm matches. The size of a clone is reported for some rows only, either as once, few or many, or as a class for expanded clones.

V gene	J gene	CDR3 length	clone size	D gene	CDR3 DNA	CDR3 protein
TRBV11-2	TRBJ2-1	12	-	-	TGTGCCAGCAGCGAGAATAACAATGAGCAGTTCTTC	CASSENNNEQFF
TRBV5-1	TRBJ1-2	14	-	-	TGCGCCAGCAGCCTCGCCGCGGGGGCGTCTGGCTACACCTTC	CASSLAAGASGYTF
TRBV2	TRBJ1-6	13	-	TRBD1	TGTGCCGGAACAGGGGGGGAAGGTTCACCCCTCCACTTT	CAGTGGEGSPLHF
TRBV18	TRBJ1-6	15	-	TRBD1	TGTGCCAGCTCAGGGACAGCATTCTATAATTCACCCCTCCACTTT	CASSGTAFYNSPLHF
TRBV20-1	TRBJ2-5	14	-	TRBD2	TGCAGTGCTAGTCCCGGGACTATCGCCGAGACCCAGTACTTC	CSASPGTIAETQYF
TRBV14	TRBJ2-7	20	-	TRBD2	TGTGCCAGCAGCCAAGATCATTTACTAGCGGGAGTGGAGGAGGTCGACGAGCAGTACTTC	CASSQDHLLAGVEEVDEQYF
TRBV27	TRBJ1-4	18	-	TRBD1	TGTGCCAGCAGTTGGCCGGGACAGGGGGCGATGGGAAATGAAAAACTGTTTTTT	CASSWPGQGAMGNEKLFF
TRBV30	TRBJ1-6	13	many	TRBD1	TGTGCCTGGAGTAGACAGGGTAATTCACCCCTCCACTTT	CAWSRQGNSPLHF
TRBV6-6	TRBJ1-5	13	once	-	TGTGCCAGCAGTTACTCCGGTTCCCAGCCCCAGCATTTT	CASSYSGSQPQHF
TRBV9	TRBJ1-1	13	-	-	TGTGCCAGCAGCGCCGGGGTAGTCACTGAAGCTTTCTTT	CASSAGVVTEAFF
TRBV11-2	TRBJ2-3	19	-	TRBD2	TGTGCCAGCAGCTCGGGACTAGCGGGGGGGGTGAGTTTTACAGATACGCAGTATTTT	CASSSGLAGGVSFTDTQYF